The following is a TCR beta chain sequence with its context. Amplification used 60 Vbeta primers and 13 Jbeta primers. Sequenced by immunoSEQ multiplex PCR; TCRdb stores in-frame clones only, minus some. In the table there are around 94,000 clones, roughly 77% of which are singletons. Trimming took off 6 bases at V and 8 bases at J, with 8 bases between the two ends. The V gene's germline CDR1 is SNHLY and CDR2 FYNNEI. The CDR3 has 11 amino acids. This record comes from a study of cytomegalovirus exposure and HLA in healthy donors. J is TRBJ1-5 and V is TRBV2; D remains unclear. Sequencing was performed on PBMCs. This clonotype was sampled from a human donor in good health. The CDR3: CASRAGEPQHF. CDR3 in DNA: TGTGCCAGCAGGGCCGGGGAGCCCCAGCATTTT.